This T cell receptor (beta chain) is from a study of glioma-infiltrating T cells after dendritic cell vaccination. The V and J ends lost 1 base and 10 bases respectively, with 21 bases between them. CDR1 and CDR2 (germline): MGHDK, SYGVNS. This CDR3 spans 16 amino acids. Sequencing used immunoSEQ multiplex PCR; TCRdb keeps in-frame clones, though not all of them. Of 90,000 or so clones detected, 70% to 90% appear once; the ten largest clones hold 2.5% to 3.5%. Sequenced material: blood, taken before dendritic cell vaccination. This receptor was obtained from a human donor with glioblastoma. The chain recombines TRBV25-1 with TRBJ2-3, with D perhaps TRBD1 (6 bases). DNA for the CDR3: TGTGCCAGCAGTGAATGGGGACAAGCCCGGGCCCTTGCGCAGTATTTT. Translation gives CASSEWGQARALAQYF.